Reported below is one T cell receptor beta chain. Its antigen is still unknown. This sample is drawn from a study of shared clonotypes between healthy human individuals. Study-level results: What rarefaction showed was incomplete sorted-subset sequencing despite large depth.

Repertoires were generated with immunoSEQ multiplex PCR, while TCRdb's copy carries only in-frame clones and drops some. This sample yields around 2,100,000 clones, of which about 95% are seen a single time; 1% to 1.5% belongs to the top ten. CD45RO-negative, CCR7-selected cells formed the naive CD8 fraction, which excluded terminally differentiated effector memory CD45RA+ cells. V was pared by 3 bases and J by 6 bases, with 10 bases of the junction left unmatched. Germline loops: CDR1 SGHNT, CDR2 YENEEA. There are 17 residues in the CDR3. V gene TRBV11-3 combines with J gene TRBJ2-1; 11 positions match TRBD1. Sequencing was performed on naive CD8+ T cells sorted from blood. The clonotype originates from a man aged 18 to 35 in good health. DNA for the CDR3: TGTGCCAGCAGCTTCGCACTGGGACAGGGGGAAGGCAATGAGCAGTTCTTC. Translated, it gives CASSFALGQGEGNEQFF.